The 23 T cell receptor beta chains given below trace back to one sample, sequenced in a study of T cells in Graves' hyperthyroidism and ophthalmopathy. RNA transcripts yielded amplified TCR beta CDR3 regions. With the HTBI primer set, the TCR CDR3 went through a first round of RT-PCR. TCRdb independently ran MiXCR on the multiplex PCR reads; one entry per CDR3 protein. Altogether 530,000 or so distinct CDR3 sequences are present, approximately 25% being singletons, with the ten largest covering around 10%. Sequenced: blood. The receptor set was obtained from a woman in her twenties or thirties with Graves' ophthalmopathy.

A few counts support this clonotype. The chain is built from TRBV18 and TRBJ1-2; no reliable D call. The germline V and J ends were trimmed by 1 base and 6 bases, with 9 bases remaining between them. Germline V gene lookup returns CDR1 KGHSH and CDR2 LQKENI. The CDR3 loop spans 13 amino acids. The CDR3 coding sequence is TGTGCCAGCTCACCACAATCGGGGAATGGCTACACCTTC. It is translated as CASSPQSGNGYTF.

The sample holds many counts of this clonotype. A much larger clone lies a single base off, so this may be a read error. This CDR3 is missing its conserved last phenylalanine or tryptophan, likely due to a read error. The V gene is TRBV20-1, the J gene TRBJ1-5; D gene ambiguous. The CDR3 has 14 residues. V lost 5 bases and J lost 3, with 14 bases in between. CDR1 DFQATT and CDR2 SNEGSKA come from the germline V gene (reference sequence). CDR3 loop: CSAPPHGFNQPQHL. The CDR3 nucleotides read TGCAGTGCTCCCCCTCATGGTTTCAATCAGCCCCAGCATCTT.

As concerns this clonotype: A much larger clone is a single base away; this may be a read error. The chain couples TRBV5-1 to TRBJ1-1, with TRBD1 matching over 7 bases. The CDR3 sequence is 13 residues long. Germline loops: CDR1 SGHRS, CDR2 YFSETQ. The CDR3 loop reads CASTTGEWTEACF. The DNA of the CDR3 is TGCGCCAGCACAACAGGGGAGTGGACTGAAGCTTGCTTT.

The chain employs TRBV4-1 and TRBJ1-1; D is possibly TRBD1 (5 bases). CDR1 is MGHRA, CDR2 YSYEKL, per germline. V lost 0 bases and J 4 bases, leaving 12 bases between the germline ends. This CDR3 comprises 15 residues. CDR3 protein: CASSQDDIRVTEAFF. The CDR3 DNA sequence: TGCGCCAGCAGCCAAGATGATATCAGGGTCACTGAAGCTTTCTTT.

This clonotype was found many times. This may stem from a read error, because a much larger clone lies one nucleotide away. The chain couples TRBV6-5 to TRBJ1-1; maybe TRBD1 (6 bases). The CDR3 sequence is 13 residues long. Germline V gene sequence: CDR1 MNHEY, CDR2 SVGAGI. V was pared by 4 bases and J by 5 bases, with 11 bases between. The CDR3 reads CASSWGAQTEAFF. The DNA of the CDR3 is TGTGCCAGCAGTTGGGGGGCGCAAACTGAAGCTTTCTTT.

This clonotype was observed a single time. CDR3 residues: CASSVAPGGGAETQYF. DNA for the CDR3: TGTGCCAGCAGCGTGGCCCCGGGGGGCGGAGCGGAGACCCAGTACTTC. The rearrangement uses TRBV9 and TRBJ2-5, with D possibly being TRBD2 (7 bases). CDR1 is SGDLS, CDR2 YYNGEE, per germline. Trimming stripped 2 bases from V and 5 bases from J, with 19 bases between. The CDR3 length is 16 residues. Looking up the rest from reference TRBV9 and TRBJ2-5 gives the full variable domain: DSGVTQTPKHLITATGQRVTLRCSPRSGDLSVYWYQQSLDQGLQFLIQYYNGEERAKGNILERFSAQQFPDLHSELNLSSLELGDSALYFCASSVAPGGGAETQYFGPGTRLLVL.

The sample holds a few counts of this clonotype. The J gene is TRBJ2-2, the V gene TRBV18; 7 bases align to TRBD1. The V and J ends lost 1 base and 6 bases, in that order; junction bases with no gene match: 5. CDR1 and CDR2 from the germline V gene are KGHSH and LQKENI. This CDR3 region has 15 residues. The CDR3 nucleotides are TGTGCCAGCTCACCACAGACAGGGACGGCCGGGGAGCTGTTTTTT. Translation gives CASSPQTGTAGELFF.

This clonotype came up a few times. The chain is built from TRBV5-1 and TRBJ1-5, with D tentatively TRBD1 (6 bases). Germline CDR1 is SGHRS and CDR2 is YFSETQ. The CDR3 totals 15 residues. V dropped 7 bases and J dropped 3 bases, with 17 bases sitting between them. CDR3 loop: CASFSARGINQPQHF. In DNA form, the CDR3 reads TGCGCCAGCTTCTCTGCCAGGGGTATCAATCAGCCCCAGCATTTT.

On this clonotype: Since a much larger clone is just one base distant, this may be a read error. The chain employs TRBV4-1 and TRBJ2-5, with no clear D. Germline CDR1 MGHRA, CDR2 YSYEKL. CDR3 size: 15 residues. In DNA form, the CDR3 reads TGCGCCAGCATCCAAGTCTTCGCGGACCAAGAGACCCAGTACTTC. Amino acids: CASIQVFADQETQYF.

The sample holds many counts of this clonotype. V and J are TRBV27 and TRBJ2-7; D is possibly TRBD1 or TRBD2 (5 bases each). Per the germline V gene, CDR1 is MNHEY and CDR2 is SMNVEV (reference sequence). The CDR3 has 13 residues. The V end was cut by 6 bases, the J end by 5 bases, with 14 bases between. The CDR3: CASSGDLGHEQYF. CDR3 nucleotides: TGTGCCAGCAGCGGGGACCTTGGCCACGAGCAGTACTTC.

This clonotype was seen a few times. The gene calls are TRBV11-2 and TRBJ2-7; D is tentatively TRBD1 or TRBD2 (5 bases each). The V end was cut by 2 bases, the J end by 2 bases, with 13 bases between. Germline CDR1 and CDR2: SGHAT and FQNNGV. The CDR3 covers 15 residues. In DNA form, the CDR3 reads TGTGCCAGCAGCTTATTAGAGGGGATCCCCTACGAGCAGTACTTC. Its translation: CASSLLEGIPYEQYF.

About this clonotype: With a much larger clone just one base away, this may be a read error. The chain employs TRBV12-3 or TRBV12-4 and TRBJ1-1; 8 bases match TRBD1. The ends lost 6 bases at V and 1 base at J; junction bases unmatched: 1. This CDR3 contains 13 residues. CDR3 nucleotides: TGTGCCAGCAGACAGGGGGAGAACACTGAAGCTTTCTTT. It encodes CASRQGENTEAFF.

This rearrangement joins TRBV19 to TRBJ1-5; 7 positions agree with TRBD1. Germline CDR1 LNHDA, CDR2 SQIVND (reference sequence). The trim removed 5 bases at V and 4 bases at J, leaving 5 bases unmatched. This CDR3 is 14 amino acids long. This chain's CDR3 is CASSANRGNQPQHF. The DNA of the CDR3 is TGTGCCAGTAGTGCCAACAGGGGAAATCAGCCCCAGCATTTT.

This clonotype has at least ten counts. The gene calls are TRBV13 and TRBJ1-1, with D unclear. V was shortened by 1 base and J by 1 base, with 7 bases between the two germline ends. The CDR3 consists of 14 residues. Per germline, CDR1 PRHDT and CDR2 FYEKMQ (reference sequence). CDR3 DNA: TGTGCCAGCAGCTTAGAACAGCAGAACACTGAAGCTTTCTTT. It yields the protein CASSLEQQNTEAFF.

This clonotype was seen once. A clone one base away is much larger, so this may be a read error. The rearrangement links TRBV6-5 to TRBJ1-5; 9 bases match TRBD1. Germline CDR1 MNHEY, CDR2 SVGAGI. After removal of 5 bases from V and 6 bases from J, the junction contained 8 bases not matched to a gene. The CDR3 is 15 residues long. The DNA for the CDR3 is TGTGCCAGCAGTAACCTCGGGACAGGGTCTCAGCCCCAGCATTTT. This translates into CASSNLGTGSQPQHF.

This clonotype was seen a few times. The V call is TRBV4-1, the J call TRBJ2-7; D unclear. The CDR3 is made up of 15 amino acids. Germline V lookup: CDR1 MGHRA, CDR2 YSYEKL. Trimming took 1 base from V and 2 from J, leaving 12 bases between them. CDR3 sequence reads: CASSQVQARTYEQYF. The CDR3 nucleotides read TGCGCCAGCAGCCAAGTCCAGGCCCGAACCTACGAGCAGTACTTC.

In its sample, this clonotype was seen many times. DNA for the CDR3: TGCAGTGCTAGCGACAGGGGTTTGAACACTGAAGCTTTCTTT. This sequence encodes CSASDRGLNTEAFF. The rearrangement joins TRBV20-1 to TRBJ1-1; 8 nucleotides match TRBD1. The CDR3 extends over 14 amino acids. Looked up from germline, CDR1 is DFQATT and CDR2 is SNEGSKA (reference sequence). The V segment lost 3 bases and the J segment 0 bases; nucleotides outside the gene matches: 3.

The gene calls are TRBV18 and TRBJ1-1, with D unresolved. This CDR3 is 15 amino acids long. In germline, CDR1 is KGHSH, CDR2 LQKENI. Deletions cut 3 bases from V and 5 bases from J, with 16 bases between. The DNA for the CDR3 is TGTGCCAGCTCACCTAACCAGGACCAGAGGACTGAAGCTTTCTTT. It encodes CASSPNQDQRTEAFF.

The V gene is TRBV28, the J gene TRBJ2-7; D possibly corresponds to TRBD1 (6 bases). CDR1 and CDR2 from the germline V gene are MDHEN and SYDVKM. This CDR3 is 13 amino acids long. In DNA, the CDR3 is TGTGCCAGCAGCCCACAGGGATGGGATGAGCAGGACGTC. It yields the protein CASSPQGWDEQDV.

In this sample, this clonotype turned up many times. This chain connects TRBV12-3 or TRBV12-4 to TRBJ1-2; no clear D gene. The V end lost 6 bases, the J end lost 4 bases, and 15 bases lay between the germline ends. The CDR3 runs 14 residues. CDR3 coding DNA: TGTGCCAGCAGCCCCCAGGAAAGGGTCTATGGCTACACCTTC. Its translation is CASSPQERVYGYTF.

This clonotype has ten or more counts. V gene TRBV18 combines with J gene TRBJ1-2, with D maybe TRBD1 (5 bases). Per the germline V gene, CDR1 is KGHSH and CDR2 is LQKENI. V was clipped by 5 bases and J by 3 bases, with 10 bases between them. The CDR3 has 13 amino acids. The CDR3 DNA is TGTGCCAGCTCAAACGGGACGGACTATGGCTACACCTTC. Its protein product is CASSNGTDYGYTF.

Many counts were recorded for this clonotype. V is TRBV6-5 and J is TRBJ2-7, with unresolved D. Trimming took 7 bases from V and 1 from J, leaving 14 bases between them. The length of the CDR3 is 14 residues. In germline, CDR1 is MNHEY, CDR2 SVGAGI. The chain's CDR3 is CASNPSTSSYEQYF. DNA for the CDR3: TGTGCCAGCAATCCCTCGACAAGTTCCTACGAGCAGTACTTC.

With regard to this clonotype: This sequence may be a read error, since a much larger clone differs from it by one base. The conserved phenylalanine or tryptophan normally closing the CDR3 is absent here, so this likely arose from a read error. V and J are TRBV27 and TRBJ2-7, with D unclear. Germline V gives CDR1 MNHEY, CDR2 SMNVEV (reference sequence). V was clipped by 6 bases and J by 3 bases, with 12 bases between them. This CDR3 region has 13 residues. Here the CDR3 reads CASRPLDLYEQYS. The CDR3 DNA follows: TGTGCCAGCAGACCCTTGGATCTCTACGAGCAGTACTCC.